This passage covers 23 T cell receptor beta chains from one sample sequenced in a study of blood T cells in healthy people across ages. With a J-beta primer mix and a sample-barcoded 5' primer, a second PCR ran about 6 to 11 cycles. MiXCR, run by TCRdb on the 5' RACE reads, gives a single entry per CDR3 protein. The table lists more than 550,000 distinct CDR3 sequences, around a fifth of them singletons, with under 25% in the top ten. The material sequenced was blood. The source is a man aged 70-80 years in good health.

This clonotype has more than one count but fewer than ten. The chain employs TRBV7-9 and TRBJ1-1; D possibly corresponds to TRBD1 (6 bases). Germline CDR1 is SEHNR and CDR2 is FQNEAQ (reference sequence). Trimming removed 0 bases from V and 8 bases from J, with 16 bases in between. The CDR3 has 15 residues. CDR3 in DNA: TGTGCCAGCAGCTTAGCGTACAGGGATATCTCGGAAGCTTTCTTT. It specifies CASSLAYRDISEAFF.

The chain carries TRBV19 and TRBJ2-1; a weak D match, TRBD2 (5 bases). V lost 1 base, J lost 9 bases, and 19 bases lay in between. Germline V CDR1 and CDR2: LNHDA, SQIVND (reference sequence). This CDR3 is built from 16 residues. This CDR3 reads CASSIGSGPPLFEQFF. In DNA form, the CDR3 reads TGTGCCAGTAGTATAGGCAGCGGTCCCCCGCTTTTTGAGCAGTTCTTC. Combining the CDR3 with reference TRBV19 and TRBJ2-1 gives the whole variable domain DGGITQSPKYLFRKEGQNVTLSCEQNLNHDAMYWYRQDPGQGLRLIYYSQIVNDFQKGDIAEGYSVSREKKESFPLTVTSAQKNPTAFYLCASSIGSGPPLFEQFFGPGTRLTVL.

This CDR3 is CASSLTDVDTQYF. The CDR3 DNA is TGTGCCAGCAGCCTTACAGATGTCGATACGCAGTATTTT. The chain has TRBV3-1 and TRBJ2-3; D remains unclear. CDR3 length: 13 amino acids. The germline V gene has CDR1 LGHDT and CDR2 YNNKEL (reference sequence). Trimming stripped 4 bases from V and 6 bases from J, with 11 bases between.

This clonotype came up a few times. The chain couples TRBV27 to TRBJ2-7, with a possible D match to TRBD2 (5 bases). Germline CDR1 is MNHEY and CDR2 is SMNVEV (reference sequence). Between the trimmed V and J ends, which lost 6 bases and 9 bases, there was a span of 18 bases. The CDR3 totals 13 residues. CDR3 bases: TGTGCCAGCAGCTCAGGACTCCCCAAGGCGCAGTACTTC. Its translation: CASSSGLPKAQYF.

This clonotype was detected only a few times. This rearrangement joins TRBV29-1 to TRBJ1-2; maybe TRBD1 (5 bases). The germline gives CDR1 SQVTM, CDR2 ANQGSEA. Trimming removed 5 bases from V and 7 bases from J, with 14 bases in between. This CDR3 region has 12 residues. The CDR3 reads CSVPAGSGGYTF. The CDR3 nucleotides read TGCAGCGTTCCTGCAGGGAGCGGTGGCTACACCTTC.

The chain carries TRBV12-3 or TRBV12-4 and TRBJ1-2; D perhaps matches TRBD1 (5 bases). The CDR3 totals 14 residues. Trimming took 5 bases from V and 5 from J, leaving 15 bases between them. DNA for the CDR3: TGTGCCAGCAGTCCCCGGGGGGGGTTTTATGGCTACACCTTC. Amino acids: CASSPRGGFYGYTF.

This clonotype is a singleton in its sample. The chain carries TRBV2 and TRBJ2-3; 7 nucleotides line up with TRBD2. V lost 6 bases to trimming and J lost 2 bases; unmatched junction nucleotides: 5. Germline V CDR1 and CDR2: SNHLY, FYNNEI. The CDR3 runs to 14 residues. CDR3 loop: CASRPSGITDTQYF. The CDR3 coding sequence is TGTGCCAGCAGACCTAGCGGAATCACAGATACGCAGTATTTT.

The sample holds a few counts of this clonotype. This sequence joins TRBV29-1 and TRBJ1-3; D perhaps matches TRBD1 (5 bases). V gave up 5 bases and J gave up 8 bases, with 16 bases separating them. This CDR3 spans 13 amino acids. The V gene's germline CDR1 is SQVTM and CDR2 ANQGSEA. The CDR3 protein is CSVHEGQGDTIYF. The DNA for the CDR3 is TGCAGCGTTCATGAGGGGCAGGGAGACACCATATATTTT. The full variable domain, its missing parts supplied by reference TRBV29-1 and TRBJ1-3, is SAVISQKPSRDICQRGTSLTIQCQVDSQVTMMFWYRQQPGQSLTLIATANQGSEATYESGFVIDKFPISRPNLTFSTLTVSNMSPEDSSIYLCSVHEGQGDTIYFGEGSWLTVV.

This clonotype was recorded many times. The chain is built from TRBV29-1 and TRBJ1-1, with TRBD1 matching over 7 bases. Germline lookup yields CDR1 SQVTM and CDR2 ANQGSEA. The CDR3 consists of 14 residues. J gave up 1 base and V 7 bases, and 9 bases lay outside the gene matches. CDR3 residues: CSAKTNRGNTEAFF. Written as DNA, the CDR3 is TGCAGCGCCAAGACTAACAGGGGGAACACTGAAGCTTTCTTT.

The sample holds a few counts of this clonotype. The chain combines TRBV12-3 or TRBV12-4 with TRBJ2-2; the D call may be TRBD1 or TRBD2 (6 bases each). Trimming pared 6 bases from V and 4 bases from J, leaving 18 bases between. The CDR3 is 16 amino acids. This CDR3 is CASRRGWGAGTGELFF. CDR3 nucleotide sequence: TGTGCCAGCAGACGGGGTTGGGGGGCGGGCACCGGGGAGCTGTTTTTT.

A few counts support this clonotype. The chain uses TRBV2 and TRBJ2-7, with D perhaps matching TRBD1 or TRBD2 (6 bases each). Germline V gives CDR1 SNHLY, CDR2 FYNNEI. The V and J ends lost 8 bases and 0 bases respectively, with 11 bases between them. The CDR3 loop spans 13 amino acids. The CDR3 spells CASPKGGSYEQYF. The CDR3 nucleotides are TGTGCCAGCCCTAAGGGGGGCTCCTACGAGCAGTACTTC.

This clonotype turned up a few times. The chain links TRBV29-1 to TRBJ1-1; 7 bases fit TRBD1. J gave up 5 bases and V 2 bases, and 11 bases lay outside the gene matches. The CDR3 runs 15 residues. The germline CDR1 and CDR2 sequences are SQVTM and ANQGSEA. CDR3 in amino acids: CSVETLEGAGTEAFF. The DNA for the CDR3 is TGCAGCGTTGAAACCCTCGAGGGGGCGGGTACTGAAGCTTTCTTT.

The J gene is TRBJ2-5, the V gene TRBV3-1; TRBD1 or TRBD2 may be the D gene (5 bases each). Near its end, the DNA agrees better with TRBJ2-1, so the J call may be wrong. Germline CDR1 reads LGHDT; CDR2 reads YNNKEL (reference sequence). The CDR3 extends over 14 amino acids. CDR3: CASSNGALAHEQFF. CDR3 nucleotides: TGTGCCAGCAGCAACGGGGCCCTCGCCCATGAGCAGTTCTTC.

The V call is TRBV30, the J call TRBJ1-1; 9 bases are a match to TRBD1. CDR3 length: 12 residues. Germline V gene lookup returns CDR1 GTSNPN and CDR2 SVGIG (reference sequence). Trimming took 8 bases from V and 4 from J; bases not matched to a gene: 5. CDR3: CAARTGVTEAFF. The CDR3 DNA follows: TGTGCCGCAAGGACAGGGGTCACTGAAGCTTTCTTT.

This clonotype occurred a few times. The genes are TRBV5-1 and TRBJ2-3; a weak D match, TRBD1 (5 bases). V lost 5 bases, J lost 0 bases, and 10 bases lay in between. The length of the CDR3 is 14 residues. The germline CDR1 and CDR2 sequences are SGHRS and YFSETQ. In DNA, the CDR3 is TGCGCCAGCAGTAGGGGTATTAGCACAGATACGCAGTATTTT. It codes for CASSRGISTDTQYF.

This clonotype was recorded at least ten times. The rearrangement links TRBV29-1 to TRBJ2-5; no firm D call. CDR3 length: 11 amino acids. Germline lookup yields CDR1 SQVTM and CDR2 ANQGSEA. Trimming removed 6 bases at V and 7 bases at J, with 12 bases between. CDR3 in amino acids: CSVDGPRTQYF. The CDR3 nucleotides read TGCAGCGTCGATGGCCCCCGGACCCAGTACTTC.

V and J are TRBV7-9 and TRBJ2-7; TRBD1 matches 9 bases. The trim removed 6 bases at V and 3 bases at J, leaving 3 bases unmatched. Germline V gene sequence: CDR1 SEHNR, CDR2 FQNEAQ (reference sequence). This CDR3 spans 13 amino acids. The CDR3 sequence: CASRGQGDYEQYF. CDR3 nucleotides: TGTGCCAGCAGGGGACAGGGCGACTACGAGCAGTACTTC.

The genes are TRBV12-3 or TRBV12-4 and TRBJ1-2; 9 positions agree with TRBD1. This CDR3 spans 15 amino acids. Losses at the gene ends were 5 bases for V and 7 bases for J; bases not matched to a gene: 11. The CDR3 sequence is CASSPQPGQGGGYTF. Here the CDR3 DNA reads TGTGCCAGCAGTCCCCAGCCGGGACAGGGTGGTGGCTACACCTTC.

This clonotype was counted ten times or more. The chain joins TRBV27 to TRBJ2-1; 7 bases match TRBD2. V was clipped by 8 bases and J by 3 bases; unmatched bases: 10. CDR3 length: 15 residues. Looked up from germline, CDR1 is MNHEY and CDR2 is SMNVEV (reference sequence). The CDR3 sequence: CASGKSGEYYNEQFF. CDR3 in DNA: TGTGCCAGCGGTAAAAGCGGGGAATACTACAATGAGCAGTTCTTC.

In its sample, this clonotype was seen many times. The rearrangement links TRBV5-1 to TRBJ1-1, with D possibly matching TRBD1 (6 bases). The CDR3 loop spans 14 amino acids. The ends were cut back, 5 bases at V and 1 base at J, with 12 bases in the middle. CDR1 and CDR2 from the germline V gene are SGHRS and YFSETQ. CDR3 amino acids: CASRSGQPNTEAFF. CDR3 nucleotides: TGCGCCAGCAGGTCGGGACAACCGAACACTGAAGCTTTCTTT.

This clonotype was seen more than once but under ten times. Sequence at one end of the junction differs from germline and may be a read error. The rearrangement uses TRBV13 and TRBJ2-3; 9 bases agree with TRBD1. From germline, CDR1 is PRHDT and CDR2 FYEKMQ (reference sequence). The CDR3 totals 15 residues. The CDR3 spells CASSSTGQGTDTQYF. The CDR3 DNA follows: TGTGCCAGCAGCTCCACGGGACAGGGCACAGATACACAGTATTTT.

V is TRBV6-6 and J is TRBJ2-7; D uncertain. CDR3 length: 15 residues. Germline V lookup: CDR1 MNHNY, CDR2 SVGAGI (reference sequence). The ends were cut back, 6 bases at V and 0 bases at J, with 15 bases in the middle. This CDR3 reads CASRGTQTGSYEQYF. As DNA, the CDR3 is TGTGCCAGCAGAGGAACCCAGACTGGCTCCTACGAGCAGTACTTC.

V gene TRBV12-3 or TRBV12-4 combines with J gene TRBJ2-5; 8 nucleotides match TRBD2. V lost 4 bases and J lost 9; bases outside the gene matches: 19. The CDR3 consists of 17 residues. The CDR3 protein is CASSWGRSSGSGESQYF. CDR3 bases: TGTGCCAGCAGTTGGGGCAGGTCGAGCGGGAGTGGGGAGTCCCAGTACTTC.